This T cell receptor (beta chain) was sequenced for a study of shared clonotypes between healthy human individuals. This clone was counted once. Its specificity is not known. Sequencing was performed with immunoSEQ multiplex PCR; in TCRdb, only in-frame clones are kept and a portion is missing. The table shows roughly 1,000,000 clones, with approximately 80% occurring only once. The study's findings and limits: What limited the represented genetic and exposure-history diversity was the small number of donors.

Per germline, CDR1 MDHEN and CDR2 SYDVKM. With 9 bases removed from V and 2 bases from J, the gap between germline ends came to 13 bases. CDR3 length: 13 residues. The chain uses TRBV28 and TRBJ2-5; TRBD2 is a possible D gene (6 bases). The sample consisted of memory CD4+ T cells from PBMCs. As for subset: CD45RA-negative fraction. The sequence came from a man aged 18 to 30 in good health. Some clones in this sample may be carry-over from other donors' samples. Here the CDR3 reads CASRSGGQETQYF. CDR3 coding DNA: TGTGCCAGTAGAAGTGGGGGGCAAGAGACCCAGTACTTC. The variable domain in full, completed from reference TRBV28 and TRBJ2-5, reads DVKVTQSSRYLVKRTGEKVFLECVQDMDHENMFWYRQDPGLGLRLIYFSYDVKMKEKGDIPEGYSVSREKKERFSLILESASTNQTSMYLCASRSGGQETQYFGPGTRLLVL.